The rows below give T cell receptor beta chains drawn from one sample of a study of tumor and adjacent non-tumor tissue in lung cancer. TCRdb analysed the multiplex PCR reads with MiXCR anew, one entry per CDR3 protein. The sample lists around 71,000 distinct CDR3 sequences, 72% occurring once. The sample consisted of lung tumor tissue. The receptors shown here come from a middle-aged woman with non-small cell lung cancer. Each CDR3 is given without its conserved first and last residue. A clone size is listed for some rows: how often the clone was seen (once, few, many), or a class if it is expanded.

J gene | V gene | clone size | CDR3 protein
TRBJ2-3 | TRBV11-2 | once | DSSPLCAADTQY
TRBJ2-6 | TRBV7-3 | NA | ASSPLVSWANVLT
TRBJ1-4 | TRBV28 | NA | ANSLGQGANEKLC
TRBJ1-2 | TRBV12-3/TRBV12-4 | many | ASSFTGPRGYGYT
TRBJ1-6 | TRBV6-5 | many | ASSYSLQIYNSPLH
TRBJ2-1 | TRBV29-1 | NA | SVEVMSSGRGGEQF
TRBJ1-6 | TRBV11-2 | NA | ASSLASGNNSLLH
TRBJ2-5 | TRBV10-3 | once | TISDRYQETQY
TRBJ1-1 | TRBV7-8 | few | ASNQGAVKTEAF
TRBJ2-2 | TRBV12-3/TRBV12-4 | NA | ASSPMANTGELF
TRBJ2-5 | TRBV29-1 | many | SVAPTSTRFETQY
TRBJ2-1 | TRBV11-1 | NA | TSSLWVIDYNERF
TRBJ2-7 | TRBV20-1 | once | TARDVGGLSYGQY
TRBJ2-7 | TRBV28 | NA | ASSDSDSYEQY
TRBJ2-7 | TRBV4-1 | NA | PSSQDPRAYEQY
TRBJ1-6 | TRBV7-8 | many | ASSLESGAGRSPLH
TRBJ2-7 | TRBV11-2 | NA | TSSLDRQRSYEQY
TRBJ2-1 | TRBV11-1 | NA | ARSLHRGWDQF
TRBJ2-2 | TRBV12-3/TRBV12-4 | NA | ASSSAWRTEELF
TRBJ1-2 | TRBV6-5 | many | ASKGSGNYGYT
TRBJ1-5 | TRBV6-5 | many | ASKSGGNQPQH
TRBJ2-5 | TRBV11-3 | NA | ASPESGVVETHY
TRBJ2-1 | TRBV7-9 | NA | TNSLENREFTYEQF
TRBJ2-5 | TRBV28 | many | ASSLVETQY
TRBJ2-6 | TRBV7-8 | NA | ASSMPGLDLYGANVLT
TRBJ1-4 | TRBV7-9 | few | ASSFDQGEKLF
TRBJ1-1 | TRBV16 | NA | ASTQGANTESF
TRBJ2-1 | TRBV11-3 | NA | ASSQGVADDVQF
TRBJ2-7 | TRBV5-1 | few | TSSLEQGLREQY
TRBJ2-1 | TRBV29-1 | NA | SVEAMTIGRGGDQF
TRBJ1-5 | TRBV11-2 | NA | ANSYGGQVSNQPQH
TRBJ1-2 | TRBV5-1 | NA | ASSLGEGAPDYT
TRBJ2-7 | TRBV11-2 | medium-sized | ASSLKGSGGSYEQY
TRBJ2-7 | TRBV5-6 | medium-sized | ASAVQGFSYEQY
TRBJ2-4 | TRBV11-2 | NA | TSLDRQGRNIQY
TRBJ2-7 | TRBV5-1 | few | ANSSNGTPKDEQY
TRBJ2-7 | TRBV28 | NA | ASSFASGAGSYEQY
TRBJ2-5 | TRBV11-2 | NA | VSSLSNSGGLQETPY
TRBJ1-6 | TRBV11-2 | NA | ASISTLGTNRSSPLH
TRBJ2-5 | TRBV5-4 | many | ASSFSGGSQETQY
TRBJ2-1 | TRBV11-2 | NA | ANSLGPLAGRKEQF
TRBJ2-2 | TRBV4-1 | NA | ASSQVFTRTGELF
TRBJ1-5 | TRBV24-1 | NA | TNSDSRTGYSNQPQH
TRBJ2-7 | TRBV11-2 | NA | ASSIMSGYEQY
TRBJ2-7 | TRBV6-6 | NA | ASSYSSGGSYEQY
TRBJ2-1 | TRBV29-1 | NA | SAVRGDGEQF
TRBJ1-5 | TRBV7-8 | many | ASSLGRDQPQH
TRBJ2-7 | TRBV7-9 | many | ASSRGETGLYEQY
TRBJ2-7 | TRBV6-5 | NA | AIRGQAWDEWY
TRBJ2-6 | TRBV11-2 | NA | ASGARTGGSSGTNVLT
TRBJ1-4 | TRBV28 | NA | TSSLRGVTNEKLF
TRBJ2-5 | TRBV6-6 | NA | VSRPISGGIGETQY
TRBJ2-3 | TRBV28 | few | ASRASRGNTDTQY
TRBJ2-7 | TRBV11-2 | NA | ASRTGFEQY
TRBJ2-5 | TRBV10-3 | NA | VIRGTGKQETPY
TRBJ1-2 | TRBV24-1 | many | ATGGTGQFGDGYT
TRBJ2-5 | TRBV6-2/TRBV6-3 | NA | ASSSGTGIETHY